Below, 10 T cell receptor beta chains from the same sample are listed, as sequenced in a study of spatial heterogeneity in lung cancer. TCRdb fed the 5' RACE reads into MiXCR, producing one record per CDR3 protein. Of roughly 120,000 distinct CDR3 sequences detected, 12% appear once; the ten largest clones hold over 15%. Time point meaning: blood at routine non-recurrence follow-up after resection. The study sequenced unsorted whole RNA from tumor, nontumor lung or frozen PBMC. Sequenced here: PBMCs, sampled at follow-up. These receptors were taken from a male donor with early-stage non-small cell lung cancer.

The chain has TRBV7-3 and TRBJ2-6; no reliable D call. V dropped 2 bases and J dropped 1 base, with 9 bases sitting between them. Germline V lookup: CDR1 SGHTA, CDR2 FQGTGA. The CDR3 spans 16 residues. The CDR3 reads CASSLWVASGANVLTF. The CDR3, as DNA: TGTGCCAGCAGCTTATGGGTAGCATCTGGGGCCAACGTCCTGACTTTC.

This clonotype came up many times. CDR3: CASSINGLYNQPQHF. In DNA, the CDR3 is TGTGCCAGTAGTATCAACGGGCTATACAATCAGCCCCAGCATTTT. The V and J genes are TRBV19 and TRBJ1-5; D not resolved. Germline V gene lookup returns CDR1 LNHDA and CDR2 SQIVND (reference sequence). This CDR3 has 15 residues. Deletions cut 3 bases from V and 3 bases from J, with 12 bases between.

The chain combines TRBV3-1 with TRBJ1-4; D might be TRBD1 (5 bases). V was trimmed by 1 base and J by 5 bases, leaving 11 bases between them. CDR3 length: 15 amino acids. The germline gives CDR1 LGHDT, CDR2 YNNKEL (reference sequence). The CDR3 coding sequence is TGTGCCAGCAGCCAAGGCACGGGGCGAAATGAAAAACTGTTTTTT. Its protein product is CASSQGTGRNEKLFF.

This clonotype was detected only once. The genes are TRBV6-6 and TRBJ2-1, with D perhaps assigned TRBD1 or TRBD2 (5 bases each). Trimming pared 7 bases from V and 4 bases from J, leaving 11 bases between. This CDR3 contains 13 residues. Germline V gives CDR1 MNHNY, CDR2 SVGAGI (reference sequence). This CDR3 reads CASIRGDYNEQFF. In DNA, the CDR3 is TGTGCCAGCATCCGAGGGGATTACAATGAGCAGTTCTTC.

This clonotype has ten or more counts. The gene calls are TRBV9 and TRBJ2-1, with 9 bases identical to TRBD2. V shed 2 bases and J 5 bases; nucleotides not matched to a gene: 2. Germline lookup yields CDR1 SGDLS and CDR2 YYNGEE. The CDR3 totals 14 residues. In DNA form, the CDR3 reads TGTGCCAGCAGCGTTGGGACTAGCCACAATGAGCAGTTCTTC. Translated, it gives CASSVGTSHNEQFF.

The J gene is TRBJ2-1, the V gene TRBV27; 9 bases map to TRBD1. The CDR3 has 16 amino acids. Unmatched junction bases numbered 12, after V lost 5 bases and J lost 7 bases. Germline V gene sequence: CDR1 MNHEY, CDR2 SMNVEV (reference sequence). CDR3 in DNA: TGTGCCAGCAGTAGATACAGGGGGCGAAACGGGAATGAGCAGTTCTTC. It codes for CASSRYRGRNGNEQFF.

This sequence joins TRBV21-1 and TRBJ2-7; the listed D gene, TRBD1, was not tested against the DNA. TRBV21-1 is a known pseudogene. This CDR3 spans 14 amino acids. Written as DNA, the CDR3 is TGTGCCAGCAGCGCCAGACAGGGGACCTACGAGCAGTACTTC. Its translation is CASSARQGTYEQYF.

The chain recombines TRBV20-1 with TRBJ1-1; TRBD1 matches at 10 bases. V lost 6 bases to trimming and J lost 7 bases; unmatched junction nucleotides: 11. This CDR3 comprises 14 residues. Looked up from germline, CDR1 is DFQATT and CDR2 is SNEGSKA (reference sequence). CDR3 coding DNA: TGCAGTGCAGTTTTTTCTCGGGACAGGGGTGAAGCTTTCTTT. Protein sequence: CSAVFSRDRGEAFF.

The chain employs TRBV20-1 and TRBJ1-5; D may be TRBD1 (6 bases). The CDR3 loop spans 15 amino acids. Germline V gene data show CDR1 as DFQATT and CDR2 as SNEGSKA (reference sequence). V was trimmed by 3 bases and J by 0 bases, leaving 12 bases between them. CDR3 DNA sequence: TGCAGTGCTAGGATGTCAGGGGATAGCAATCAGCCCCAGCATTTT. It encodes CSARMSGDSNQPQHF.

There are a few counts of this clonotype. V gene TRBV12-3 or TRBV12-4 combines with J gene TRBJ2-1; perhaps TRBD1 as D (6 bases). V gave up 5 bases and J gave up 0 bases, with 14 bases separating them. The CDR3 covers 16 residues. The CDR3 loop is CASSPPGQISYNEQFF. CDR3 DNA: TGTGCCAGCAGTCCTCCGGGACAAATCTCCTACAATGAGCAGTTCTTC.